The clone carrying this TCR beta chain came up many times. These data are taken from a study of immune characterization of retroperitoneal liposarcoma. TCRdb reanalysed the PCR reads using MiXCR and keeps one entry per CDR3 protein. The table records approximately 4,500 distinct CDR3 sequences, under 45% of them present only once. The sequencing input was tumor tissue. The origin of this receptor is a male donor with retroperitoneal liposarcoma.

This CDR3 reads CASKGPLNSGANVLTF. CDR3 nucleotide sequence: TGTGCCAGCAAAGGGCCTCTTAACTCTGGGGCCAACGTCCTGACTTTC. The V gene is TRBV6-1, the J gene TRBJ2-6, with unresolved D. Trimming pared 7 bases from V and 0 bases from J, leaving 13 bases between. The germline gives CDR1 MNHNS, CDR2 SASEGT. CDR3 length equals 16 residues.